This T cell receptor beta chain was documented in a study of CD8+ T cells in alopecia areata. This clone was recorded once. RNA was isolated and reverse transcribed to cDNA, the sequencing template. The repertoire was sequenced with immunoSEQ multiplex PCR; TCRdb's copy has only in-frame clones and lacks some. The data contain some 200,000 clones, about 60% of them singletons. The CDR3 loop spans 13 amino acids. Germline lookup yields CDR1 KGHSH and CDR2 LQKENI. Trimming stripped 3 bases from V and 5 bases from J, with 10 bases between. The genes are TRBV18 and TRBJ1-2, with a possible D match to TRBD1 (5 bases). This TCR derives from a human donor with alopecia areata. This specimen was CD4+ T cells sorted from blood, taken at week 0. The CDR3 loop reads CASSPGVSYGYTF. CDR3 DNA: TGTGCCAGCTCACCGGGGGTTTCATATGGCTACACCTTC.